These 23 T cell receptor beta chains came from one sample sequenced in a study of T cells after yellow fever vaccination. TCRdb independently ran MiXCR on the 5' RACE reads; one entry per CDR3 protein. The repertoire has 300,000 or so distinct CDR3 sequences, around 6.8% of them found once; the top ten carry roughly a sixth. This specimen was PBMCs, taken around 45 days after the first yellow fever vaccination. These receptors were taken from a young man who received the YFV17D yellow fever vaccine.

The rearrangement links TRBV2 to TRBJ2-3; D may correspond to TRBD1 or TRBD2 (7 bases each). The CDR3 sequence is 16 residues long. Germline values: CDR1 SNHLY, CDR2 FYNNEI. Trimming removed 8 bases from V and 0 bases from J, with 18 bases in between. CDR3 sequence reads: CASGQGGTLSTDTQYF. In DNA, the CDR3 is TGTGCCAGCGGTCAGGGGGGGACGTTAAGCACAGATACGCAGTATTTT.

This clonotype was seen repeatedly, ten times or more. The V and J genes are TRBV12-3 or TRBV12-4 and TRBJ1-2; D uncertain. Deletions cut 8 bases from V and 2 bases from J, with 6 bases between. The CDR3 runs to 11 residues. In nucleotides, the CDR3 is TGTGCCAGCCGCGAGAACTATGGCTACACCTTC. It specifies CASRENYGYTF.

The CDR3 sequence: CASGQGAGLYEQYF. Here the CDR3 DNA reads TGTGCCAGTGGCCAGGGGGCCGGTCTCTACGAGCAGTACTTC. The chain combines TRBV19 with TRBJ2-7; 8 bases map to TRBD1. The CDR3 loop spans 14 amino acids. From germline, CDR1 is LNHDA and CDR2 SQIVND (reference sequence). Trimming cost V 8 bases and J 3 bases; bases outside gene matches: 9.

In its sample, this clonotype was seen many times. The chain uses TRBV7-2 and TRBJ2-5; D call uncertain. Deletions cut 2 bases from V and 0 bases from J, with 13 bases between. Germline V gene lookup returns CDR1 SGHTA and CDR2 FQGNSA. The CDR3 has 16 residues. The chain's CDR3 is CASSLKWTGHQETQYF. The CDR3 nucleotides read TGTGCCAGCAGCTTAAAATGGACCGGGCACCAAGAGACCCAGTACTTC.

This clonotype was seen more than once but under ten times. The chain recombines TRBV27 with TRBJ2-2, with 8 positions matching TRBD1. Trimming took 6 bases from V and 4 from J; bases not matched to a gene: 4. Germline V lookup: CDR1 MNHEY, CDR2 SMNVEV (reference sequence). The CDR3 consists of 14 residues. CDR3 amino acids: CASRWTGTTGELFF. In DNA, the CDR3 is TGTGCCAGCAGGTGGACAGGGACCACCGGGGAGCTGTTTTTT.

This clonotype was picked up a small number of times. CDR3 residues: CASSRSRTASTDTQYF. The CDR3 region has the DNA TGTGCCAGCTCCCGATCCAGGACAGCCTCCACAGATACGCAGTATTTT. The J gene is TRBJ2-3, the V gene TRBV2; perhaps TRBD1 as D (6 bases). Deletions cut 8 bases from V and 2 bases from J, with 20 bases between. This CDR3 is built from 16 residues. CDR1 and CDR2 (germline): SNHLY, FYNNEI.

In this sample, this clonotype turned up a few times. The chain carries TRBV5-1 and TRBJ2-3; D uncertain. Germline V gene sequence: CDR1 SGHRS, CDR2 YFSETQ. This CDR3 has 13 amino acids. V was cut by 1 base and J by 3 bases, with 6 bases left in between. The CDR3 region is CASSLKLTDTQYF. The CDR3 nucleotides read TGCGCCAGCAGCTTGAAGCTAACAGATACGCAGTATTTT.

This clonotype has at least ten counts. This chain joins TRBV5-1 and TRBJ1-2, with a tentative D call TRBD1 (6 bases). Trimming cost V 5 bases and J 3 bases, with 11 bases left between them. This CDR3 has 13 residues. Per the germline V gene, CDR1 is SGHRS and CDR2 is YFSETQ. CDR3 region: CASRPGGYYGYTF. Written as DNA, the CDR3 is TGCGCCAGCAGACCCGGGGGCTACTATGGCTACACCTTC. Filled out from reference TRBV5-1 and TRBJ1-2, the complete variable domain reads KAGVTQTPRYLIKTRGQQVTLSCSPISGHRSVSWYQQTPGQGLQFLFEYFSETQRNKGNFPGRFSGRQFSNSRSEMNVSTLELGDSALYLCASRPGGYYGYTFGSGTRLTVV.

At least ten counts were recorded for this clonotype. The CDR3 loop is CSAAEGTEAFF. For the CDR3, the DNA is TGCAGCGCCGCCGAGGGCACTGAAGCTTTCTTT. This rearrangement joins TRBV29-1 to TRBJ1-1; D gene unclear. V was trimmed by 7 bases and J by 4 bases, leaving 10 bases between them. The CDR3 sequence is 11 residues long. Germline lookup yields CDR1 SQVTM and CDR2 ANQGSEA.

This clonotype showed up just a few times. For the CDR3, the DNA is TGTGCCAGCAGTTCCCCGGGCGGGGGCGGTGGCGGGGAGCTGTTTTTT. Translation: CASSSPGGGGGGELFF. V and J are TRBV6-5 and TRBJ2-2; possibly TRBD2 for D (7 bases). Per the germline V gene, CDR1 is MNHEY and CDR2 is SVGAGI. V lost 4 bases, J lost 7 bases, and 19 bases lay in between. The CDR3 covers 16 residues.

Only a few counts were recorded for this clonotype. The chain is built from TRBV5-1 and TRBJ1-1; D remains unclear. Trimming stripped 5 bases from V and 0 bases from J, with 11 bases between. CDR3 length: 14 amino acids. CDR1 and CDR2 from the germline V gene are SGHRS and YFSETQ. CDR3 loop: CASRAAAMNTEAFF. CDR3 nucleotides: TGCGCCAGCAGAGCAGCAGCTATGAACACTGAAGCTTTCTTT.

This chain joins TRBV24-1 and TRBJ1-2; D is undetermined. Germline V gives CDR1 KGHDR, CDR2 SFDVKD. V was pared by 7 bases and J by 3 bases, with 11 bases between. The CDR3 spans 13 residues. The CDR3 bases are TGTGCCACCAGCGGATTCAACGACTATGGCTACACCTTC. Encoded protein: CATSGFNDYGYTF.

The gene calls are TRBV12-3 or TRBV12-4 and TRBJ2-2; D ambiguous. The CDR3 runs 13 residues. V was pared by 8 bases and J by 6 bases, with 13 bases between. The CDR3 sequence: CASQGQGPGELFF. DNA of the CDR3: TGTGCCAGCCAAGGCCAAGGCCCCGGGGAGCTGTTTTTT.

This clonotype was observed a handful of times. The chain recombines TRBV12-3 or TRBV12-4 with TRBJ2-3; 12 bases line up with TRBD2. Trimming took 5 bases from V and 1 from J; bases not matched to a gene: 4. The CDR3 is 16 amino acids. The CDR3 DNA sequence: TGTGCCAGCAGTAAGACTAGCGGGGGCCGCACAGATACGCAGTATTTT. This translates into CASSKTSGGRTDTQYF.

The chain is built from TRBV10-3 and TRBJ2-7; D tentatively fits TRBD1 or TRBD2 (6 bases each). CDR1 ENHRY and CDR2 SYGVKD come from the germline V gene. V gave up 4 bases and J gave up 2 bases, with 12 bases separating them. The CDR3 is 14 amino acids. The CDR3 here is CAISGTGRTYEQYF. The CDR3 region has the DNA TGTGCCATCAGTGGCACAGGGAGGACCTACGAGCAGTACTTC.

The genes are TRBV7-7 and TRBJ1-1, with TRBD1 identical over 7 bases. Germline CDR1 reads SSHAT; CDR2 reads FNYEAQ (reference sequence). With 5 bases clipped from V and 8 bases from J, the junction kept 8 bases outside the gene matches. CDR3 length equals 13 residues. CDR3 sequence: CASSTTTGTEAFF. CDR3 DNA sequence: TGTGCCAGCAGCACCACGACAGGGACCGAAGCTTTCTTT.

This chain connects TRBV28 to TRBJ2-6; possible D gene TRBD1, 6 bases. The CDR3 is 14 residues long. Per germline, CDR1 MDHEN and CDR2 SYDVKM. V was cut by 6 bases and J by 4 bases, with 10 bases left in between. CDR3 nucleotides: TGTGCCAGCAGAGGGGGTTCAGGGGCCAACGTCCTGACTTTC. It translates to CASRGGSGANVLTF.

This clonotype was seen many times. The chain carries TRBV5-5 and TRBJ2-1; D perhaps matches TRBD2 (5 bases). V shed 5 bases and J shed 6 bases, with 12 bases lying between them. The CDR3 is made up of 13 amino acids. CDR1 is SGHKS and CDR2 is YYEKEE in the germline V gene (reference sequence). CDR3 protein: CASRRRTFNEQFF. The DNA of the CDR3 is TGTGCCAGCAGGCGCCGGACTTTCAATGAGCAGTTCTTC.

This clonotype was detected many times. The CDR3 here is CASSLGPAAEAFF. The CDR3 DNA is TGCGCCAGCAGCTTGGGGCCAGCCGCTGAAGCTTTCTTT. The genes are TRBV5-1 and TRBJ1-1; D ambiguous. CDR1 SGHRS and CDR2 YFSETQ come from the germline V gene. CDR3 length: 13 amino acids. Trimming removed 0 bases at V and 6 bases at J, with 9 bases between.

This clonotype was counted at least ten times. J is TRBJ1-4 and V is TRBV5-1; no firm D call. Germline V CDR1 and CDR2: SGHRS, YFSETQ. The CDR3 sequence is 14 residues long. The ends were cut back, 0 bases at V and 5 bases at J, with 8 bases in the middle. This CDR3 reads CASSLGTVNEKLFF. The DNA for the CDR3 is TGCGCCAGCAGCTTGGGGACCGTGAATGAAAAACTGTTTTTT.

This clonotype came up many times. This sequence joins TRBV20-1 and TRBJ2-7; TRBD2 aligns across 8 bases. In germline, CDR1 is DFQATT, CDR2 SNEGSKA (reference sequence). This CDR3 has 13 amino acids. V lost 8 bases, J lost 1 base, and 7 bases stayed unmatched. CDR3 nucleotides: TGCAGTCTAGTCCGGGGGGGATCCTACGAGCAGTACTTC. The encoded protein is CSLVRGGSYEQYF.

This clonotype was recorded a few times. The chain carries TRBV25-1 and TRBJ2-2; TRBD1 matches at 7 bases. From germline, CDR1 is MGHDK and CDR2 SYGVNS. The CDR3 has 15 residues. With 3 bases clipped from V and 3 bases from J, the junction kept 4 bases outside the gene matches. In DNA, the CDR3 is TGTGCCAGCAGTGATAAGGGACAGTACACCGGGGAGCTGTTTTTT. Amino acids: CASSDKGQYTGELFF.

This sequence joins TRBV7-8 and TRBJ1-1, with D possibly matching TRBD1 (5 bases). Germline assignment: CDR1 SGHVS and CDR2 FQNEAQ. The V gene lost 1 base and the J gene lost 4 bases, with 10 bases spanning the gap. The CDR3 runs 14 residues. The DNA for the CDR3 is TGTGCCAGCAGCTTAGAGGGGAGGGGCACTGAAGCTTTCTTT. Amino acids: CASSLEGRGTEAFF.